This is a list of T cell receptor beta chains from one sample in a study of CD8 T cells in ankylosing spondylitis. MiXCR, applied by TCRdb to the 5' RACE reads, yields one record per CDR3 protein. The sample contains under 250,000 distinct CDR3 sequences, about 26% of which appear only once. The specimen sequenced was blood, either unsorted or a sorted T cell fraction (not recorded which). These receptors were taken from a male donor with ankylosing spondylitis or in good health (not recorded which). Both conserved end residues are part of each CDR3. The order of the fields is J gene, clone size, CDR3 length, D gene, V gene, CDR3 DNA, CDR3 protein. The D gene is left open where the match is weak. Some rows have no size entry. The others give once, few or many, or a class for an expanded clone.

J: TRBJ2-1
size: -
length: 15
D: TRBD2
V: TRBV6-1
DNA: TGTGCCAGCAGCTCTAGCGGGGCCACCTACAATGAGCAGTTCTTC
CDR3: CASSSSGATYNEQFF

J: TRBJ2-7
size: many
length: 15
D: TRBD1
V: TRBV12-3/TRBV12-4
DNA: TGTGCCAGCAGTCCCTACTCGACAGGGGGCTACGAGCAGTACTTC
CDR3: CASSPYSTGGYEQYF

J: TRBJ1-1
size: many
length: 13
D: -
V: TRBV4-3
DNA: TGCGCCAGCAGCCAAACCCGGAACACTGAAGCTTTCTTT
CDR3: CASSQTRNTEAFF

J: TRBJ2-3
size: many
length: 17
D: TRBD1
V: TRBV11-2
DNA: TGTGCCAGCAGCTTGGAAGGGCCTGACAGGGGGCGAGATACGCAGTATTTT
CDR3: CASSLEGPDRGRDTQYF

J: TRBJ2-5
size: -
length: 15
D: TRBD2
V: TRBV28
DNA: TGTGCCAGCGGGGCGGCGGGAGCGGGCCAAGAGACCCAGTACTTC
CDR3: CASGAAGAGQETQYF

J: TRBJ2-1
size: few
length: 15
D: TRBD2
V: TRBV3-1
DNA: TGTGCCAGCAGCCTCGGGACTAGCGGGAGGTATGAGCAGTTCTTC
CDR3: CASSLGTSGRYEQFF

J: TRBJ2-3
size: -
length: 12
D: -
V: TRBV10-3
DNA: TGTGCCACCGCGGTTAGCACAGATACGCAGTATTTT
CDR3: CATAVSTDTQYF

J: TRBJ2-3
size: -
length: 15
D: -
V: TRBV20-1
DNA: TGCAGTGCTAGTGGGGGCAGGGGAGGCACAGATACGCAGTATTTT
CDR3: CSASGGRGGTDTQYF

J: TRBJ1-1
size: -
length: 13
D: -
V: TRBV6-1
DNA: TGTGCCAGCAGTAGACAGGTTTCAGGCGGAGCTTTCTTT
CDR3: CASSRQVSGGAFF

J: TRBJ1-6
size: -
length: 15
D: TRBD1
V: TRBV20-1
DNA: TGCAGTGCTAGAGATGGGACAGCTAATAATTCACCCCTCCACTTT
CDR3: CSARDGTANNSPLHF

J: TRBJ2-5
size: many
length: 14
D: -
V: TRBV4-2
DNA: TGTGCCAGCAGCCAAGTACAGGAGCAAGAGACCCAGTACTTC
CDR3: CASSQVQEQETQYF

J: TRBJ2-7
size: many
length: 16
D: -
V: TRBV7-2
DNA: TGTGCCAGCAGCAAAGTGGGAGCGGACCCCTCCTACGAGCAGTACTTC
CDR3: CASSKVGADPSYEQYF

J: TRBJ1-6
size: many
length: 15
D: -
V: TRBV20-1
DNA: TGCAGTGCTAGAATAGATTGGCAGTATAATTCACCCCTCCACTTT
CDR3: CSARIDWQYNSPLHF

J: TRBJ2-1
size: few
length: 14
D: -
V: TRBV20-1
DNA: TGCAGTGCTAGAGAAGAGGGAACCCCCAATGAGCAGTTCTTC
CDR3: CSAREEGTPNEQFF

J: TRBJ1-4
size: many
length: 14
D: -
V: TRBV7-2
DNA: TGTGCCAGCAGCTTTGACAGCCTTAATGAAAAACTGTTTTTT
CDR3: CASSFDSLNEKLFF

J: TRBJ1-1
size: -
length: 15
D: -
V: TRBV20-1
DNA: TGCAGTGCTAGAGATGGTGGGGCTGTGAACACTGAAGCTTTCTTT
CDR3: CSARDGGAVNTEAFF

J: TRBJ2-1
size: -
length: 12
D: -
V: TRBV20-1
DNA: TGCAGTGCTAGAGATGTCGGTTTTGAGCAGTTCTTC
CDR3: CSARDVGFEQFF

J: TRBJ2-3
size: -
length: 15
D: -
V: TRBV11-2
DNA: TGTGCCAGCAGCCTACGGGGGACGCCGACAGATACGCAGTATTTT
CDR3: CASSLRGTPTDTQYF

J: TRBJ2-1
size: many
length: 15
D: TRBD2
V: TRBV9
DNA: TGTGCCAGCAGCGTAGAGGGACTAGAAATTTCTGAGCAGTTCTTC
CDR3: CASSVEGLEISEQFF

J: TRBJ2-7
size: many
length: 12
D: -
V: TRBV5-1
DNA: TGCGCCAGCAGCTTGGGACTGGACGAGCAGTACTTC
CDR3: CASSLGLDEQYF

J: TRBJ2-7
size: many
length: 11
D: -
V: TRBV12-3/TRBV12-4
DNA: TGTGCCAGCAGTCGGAAGTACGAGCAGTACTTC
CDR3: CASSRKYEQYF

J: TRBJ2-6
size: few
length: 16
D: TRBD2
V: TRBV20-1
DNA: TGCAGTGCTAGAGCAGCGGGAGGCTCTGGGGCCAACGTCCTGACTTTC
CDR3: CSARAAGGSGANVLTF

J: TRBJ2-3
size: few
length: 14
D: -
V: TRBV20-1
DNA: TGCAGTGCTAGATGGGAGACTAGCACAGATACGCAGTATTTT
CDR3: CSARWETSTDTQYF

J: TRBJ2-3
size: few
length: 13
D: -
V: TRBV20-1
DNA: TGCAGTGGGGCACACCTATCCACAGATACGCAGTATTTT
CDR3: CSGAHLSTDTQYF

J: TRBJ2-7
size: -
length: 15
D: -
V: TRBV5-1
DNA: TGCGCCAGCAGCTTGGACACGCCAGGGGTTTACGAGCAGTACTTC
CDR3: CASSLDTPGVYEQYF

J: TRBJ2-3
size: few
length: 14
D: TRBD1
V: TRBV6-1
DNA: TGTGCCAGCGCAGTGACAGGGGCCACAGATACGCAGTATTTT
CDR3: CASAVTGATDTQYF

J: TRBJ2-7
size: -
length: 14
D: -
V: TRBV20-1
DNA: TGCAGTGCTAGAGATCATCGGTCCGGGGACGAGCAGTACTTC
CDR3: CSARDHRSGDEQYF

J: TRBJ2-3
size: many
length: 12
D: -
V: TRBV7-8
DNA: TGTGCCAGCAGCTTAGCCCTAGATACGCAGTATTTT
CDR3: CASSLALDTQYF

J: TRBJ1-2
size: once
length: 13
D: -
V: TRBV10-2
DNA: TGCGCCAGCAGTCCCGAGGGGAGAAGTGGCTACACCTTC
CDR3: CASSPEGRSGYTF

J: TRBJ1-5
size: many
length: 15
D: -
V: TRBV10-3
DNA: TGTGCCATCAGCCCCTCGGGGGGTACGAATCAGCCCCAGCATTTT
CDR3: CAISPSGGTNQPQHF

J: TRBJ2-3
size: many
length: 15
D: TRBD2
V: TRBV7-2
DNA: TGTGCCAGCAGCAGTGATAGCGGGAGATTAGATACGCAGTATTTT
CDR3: CASSSDSGRLDTQYF

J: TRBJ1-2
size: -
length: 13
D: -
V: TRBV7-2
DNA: TGTGCCAGCAGCCTTGGGGAGTCCTATGGCTACACCTTC
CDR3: CASSLGESYGYTF

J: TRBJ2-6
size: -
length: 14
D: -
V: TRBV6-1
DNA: TGTGCCGGCAAAAAGAGCTCTGGGGCCAACGTCCTGACTTTC
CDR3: CAGKKSSGANVLTF

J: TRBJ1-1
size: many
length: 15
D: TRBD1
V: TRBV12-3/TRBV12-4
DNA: TGTGCCAGCAGGGCTGGGACAGGGGTGAACACTGAAGCTTTCTTT
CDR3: CASRAGTGVNTEAFF

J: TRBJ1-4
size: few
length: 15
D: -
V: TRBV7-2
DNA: TGTGCCAGCAGCTTAGCGCCTAGGAAGTGGGAAAAACTGTTTTTT
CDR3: CASSLAPRKWEKLFF

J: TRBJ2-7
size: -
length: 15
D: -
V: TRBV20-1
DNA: TGCAGTGCTAGAGCCCCGGGACGCCTCTCCTACGAGCAGTACTTC
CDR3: CSARAPGRLSYEQYF

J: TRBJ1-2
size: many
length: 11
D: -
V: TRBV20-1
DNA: TGCAGTGCTGTGGTTGACTATGGCTACACCTTC
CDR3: CSAVVDYGYTF

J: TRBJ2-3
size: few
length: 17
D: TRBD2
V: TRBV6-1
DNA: TGTGCCAGCAGTCCCTACCCTGGGATAGCGGGCGCAGATACGCAGTATTTT
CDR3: CASSPYPGIAGADTQYF

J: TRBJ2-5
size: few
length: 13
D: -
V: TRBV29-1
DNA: TGCAGCGTTGAAGACCCAGGGGTAGAGACCCAGTACTTC
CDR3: CSVEDPGVETQYF

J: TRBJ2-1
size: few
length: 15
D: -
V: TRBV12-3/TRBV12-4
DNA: TGTGCCAGCAGTTTTAGGGGCCAGCCAGTGAATGAGCAGTTCTTC
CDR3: CASSFRGQPVNEQFF

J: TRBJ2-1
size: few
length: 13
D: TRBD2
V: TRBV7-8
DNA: TGTGCCAGCAGCTCGGGGGGGAGAAATGAGCAGTTCTTC
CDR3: CASSSGGRNEQFF

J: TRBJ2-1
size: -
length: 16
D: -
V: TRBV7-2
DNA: TGTGCCAGCAGCTTAGGTCGGACCCAATTGTTCAATGAGCAGTTCTTC
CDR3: CASSLGRTQLFNEQFF

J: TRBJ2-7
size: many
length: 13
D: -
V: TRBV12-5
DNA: TGTGCTAGTGGTTTGTCTAGGTCATCCGAGCAGTACTTC
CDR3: CASGLSRSSEQYF

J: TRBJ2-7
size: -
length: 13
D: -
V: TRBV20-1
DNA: TGCAGTGCTAGAGGGGGGCCAGAGTACGAGCAGTACTTC
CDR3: CSARGGPEYEQYF

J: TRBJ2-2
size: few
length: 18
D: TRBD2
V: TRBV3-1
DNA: TGTGCCAGCACCAGCACGGGACTAGCGGGAAGAGGAACCGGGGAGCTGTTTTTT
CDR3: CASTSTGLAGRGTGELFF

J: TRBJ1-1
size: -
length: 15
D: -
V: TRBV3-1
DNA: TGTGCCAGCAGCCAGACGGACGGACGGAACACTGAAGCTTTCTTT
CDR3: CASSQTDGRNTEAFF

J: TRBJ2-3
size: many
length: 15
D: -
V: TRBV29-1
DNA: TGCAGCGTTGAAGCCGAGCGGCCAGGAACAGATACGCAGTATTTT
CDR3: CSVEAERPGTDTQYF

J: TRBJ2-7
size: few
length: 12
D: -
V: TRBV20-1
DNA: TGCAGTGCTTCCGGGAGCGCCTACGAGCAGTACTTC
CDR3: CSASGSAYEQYF

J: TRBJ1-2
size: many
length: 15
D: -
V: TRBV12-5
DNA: TGTGCTAGTGGTTTAGCCACAGGTATTCCGACTGGCTACACCTTC
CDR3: CASGLATGIPTGYTF

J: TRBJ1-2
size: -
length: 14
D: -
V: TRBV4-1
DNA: TGCGCCAGCAGCCAAGAGGGGGCTTCTTATGGCTACACCTTC
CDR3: CASSQEGASYGYTF

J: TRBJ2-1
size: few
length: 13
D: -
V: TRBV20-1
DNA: TGCAGTGCTAGAGCCGAAGCCTACAATGAGCAGTTCTTC
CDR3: CSARAEAYNEQFF

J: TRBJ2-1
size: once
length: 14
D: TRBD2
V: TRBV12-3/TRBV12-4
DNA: TGTGCCAGCAGGAAAGCGGGAGTTGTCAATGAGCAGTTCTTC
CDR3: CASRKAGVVNEQFF

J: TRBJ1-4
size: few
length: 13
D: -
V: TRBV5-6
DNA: TGTGCCAGCAGCCGAGGACAGACCGAAAAACTGTTTTTT
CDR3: CASSRGQTEKLFF

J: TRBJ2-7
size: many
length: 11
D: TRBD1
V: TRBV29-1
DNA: TGCAGCGTTGAAGATGGGACAGGCGGTTACTTC
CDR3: CSVEDGTGGYF